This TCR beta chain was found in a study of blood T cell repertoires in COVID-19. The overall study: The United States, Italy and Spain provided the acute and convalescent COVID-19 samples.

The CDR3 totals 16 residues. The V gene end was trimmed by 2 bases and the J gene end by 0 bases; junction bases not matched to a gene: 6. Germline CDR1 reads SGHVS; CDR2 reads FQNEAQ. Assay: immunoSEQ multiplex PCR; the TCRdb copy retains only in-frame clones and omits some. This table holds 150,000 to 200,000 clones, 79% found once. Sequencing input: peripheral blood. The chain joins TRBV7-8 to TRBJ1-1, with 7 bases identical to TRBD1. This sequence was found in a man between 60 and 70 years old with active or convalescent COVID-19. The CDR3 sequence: CASSLTETGLNTEAFF. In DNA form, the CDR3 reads TGTGCCAGCAGCTTAACCGAGACAGGGTTGAACACTGAAGCTTTCTTT.